These T cell receptor beta chains were read from a single sample in a study of T cells in Graves' hyperthyroidism and ophthalmopathy. TCRdb called the multiplex PCR reads again in MiXCR, with one record for every CDR3 protein. The sample contains 500,000 to 700,000 distinct CDR3 sequences, approximately 16% of which appear only once. Specimen: blood. All receptors derive from a woman under 30 with Graves' hyperthyroidism. Both conserved end residues are part of each CDR3. The D gene is left open where the match is weak. Only some rows state a clone size, as once, few, many or a class for expanded clones.

clone size: once; D gene: TRBD2; V gene: TRBV28; J gene: TRBJ2-5; CDR3 protein: CASHLGRAHQETQYF; CDR3 DNA: TGTGCCAGCCACCTCGGGAGGGCCCACCAAGAGACCCAGTACTTC
clone size: many; D gene: NA; V gene: TRBV28; J gene: TRBJ2-1; CDR3 protein: CASSSSAYNNEQFF; CDR3 DNA: TGTGCCAGCAGTTCTAGTGCCTACAACAATGAGCAGTTCTTC
clone size: NA; D gene: NA; V gene: TRBV3-1; J gene: TRBJ1-4; CDR3 protein: CASSQLRMFNEKLFF; CDR3 DNA: TGTGCCAGCAGCCAGTTAAGGATGTTTAATGAAAAACTGTTTTTT
clone size: many; D gene: NA; V gene: TRBV6-1; J gene: TRBJ2-7; CDR3 protein: CASEEGGGYEQYF; CDR3 DNA: TGTGCCAGCGAGGAGGGGGGGGGGTACGAGCAGTACTTC
clone size: many; D gene: NA; V gene: TRBV20-1; J gene: TRBJ2-1; CDR3 protein: CSASVRQLNEQFF; CDR3 DNA: TGCAGTGCTAGTGTCCGGCAACTCAATGAGCAGTTCTTC
clone size: many; D gene: NA; V gene: TRBV29-1; J gene: TRBJ2-7; CDR3 protein: CSVVGSSYEQYF; CDR3 DNA: TGCAGCGTTGTAGGCAGTTCATACGAGCAGTACTTC
clone size: NA; D gene: TRBD2; V gene: TRBV28; J gene: TRBJ2-3; CDR3 protein: CASGLSGMPSDTQYF; CDR3 DNA: TGTGCCAGCGGCCTCAGCGGGATGCCAAGCGATACGCAGTATTTT
clone size: few; D gene: TRBD1; V gene: TRBV4-1; J gene: TRBJ2-7; CDR3 protein: CASSQTTGQGSYEQYF; CDR3 DNA: TGCGCCAGCAGCCAAACTACGGGACAGGGCTCCTACGAGCAGTACTTC
clone size: NA; D gene: NA; V gene: TRBV12-3/TRBV12-4; J gene: TRBJ1-4; CDR3 protein: CASSQTWGDSEKLFF; CDR3 DNA: TGTGCCAGCAGCCAGACATGGGGGGATAGTGAAAAACTGTTTTTT
clone size: NA; D gene: NA; V gene: TRBV3-1; J gene: TRBJ1-4; CDR3 protein: CASSQGGSVKLFF; CDR3 DNA: TGTGCCAGCAGCCAAGGAGGCAGTGTAAAACTGTTTTTT
clone size: many; D gene: TRBD1; V gene: TRBV28; J gene: TRBJ2-3; CDR3 protein: CASSPLTGGRPDTQYF; CDR3 DNA: TGTGCCAGCAGTCCTCTGACAGGGGGCCGACCAGATACGCAGTATTTT
clone size: many; D gene: TRBD2; V gene: TRBV27; J gene: TRBJ2-7; CDR3 protein: CASKSGGANEQYF; CDR3 DNA: TGTGCCAGCAAAAGCGGGGGGGCCAACGAGCAGTACTTC
clone size: many; D gene: NA; V gene: TRBV20-1; J gene: TRBJ2-7; CDR3 protein: CSARASGGFYEQYF; CDR3 DNA: TGCAGTGCTAGAGCTTCGGGGGGCTTTTACGAGCAGTACTTC
clone size: NA; D gene: NA; V gene: TRBV7-2; J gene: TRBJ1-2; CDR3 protein: CASSLQRGGAGYTF; CDR3 DNA: TGTGCCAGCAGCTTACAAAGGGGAGGGGCGGGCTACACCTTC
clone size: NA; D gene: NA; V gene: TRBV27; J gene: TRBJ2-7; CDR3 protein: CASSRQASYEQYF; CDR3 DNA: TGTGCCAGCAGTCGTCAGGCCTCCTACGAGCAGTACTTC
clone size: many; D gene: NA; V gene: TRBV11-2; J gene: TRBJ2-1; CDR3 protein: CASSYGLRDEQFF; CDR3 DNA: TGTGCCAGCAGCTACGGGCTAAGGGATGAGCAGTTCTTC
clone size: many; D gene: NA; V gene: TRBV4-3; J gene: TRBJ1-4; CDR3 protein: CASSTKQKTKLFF; CDR3 DNA: TGCGCCAGCAGCACAAAACAGAAAACAAAACTGTTTTTT
clone size: many; D gene: NA; V gene: TRBV6-4; J gene: TRBJ2-1; CDR3 protein: CASSEVGETSEQFF; CDR3 DNA: TGTGCCAGCAGTGAGGTGGGCGAAACGAGTGAGCAGTTCTTC
clone size: once; D gene: TRBD1; V gene: TRBV7-3; J gene: TRBJ2-3; CDR3 protein: CASSSGTAASTDTQYF; CDR3 DNA: TGTGCCAGCAGCTCCGGGACAGCCGCTAGCACAGATACGCAGTATTTT
clone size: NA; D gene: NA; V gene: TRBV19; J gene: TRBJ1-1; CDR3 protein: CASSIPGGPAFF; CDR3 DNA: TGTGCCAGTAGTATTCCGGGGGGACCTGCTTTCTTT
clone size: NA; D gene: NA; V gene: TRBV5-1; J gene: TRBJ1-2; CDR3 protein: CASSLDGGRDYGYTF; CDR3 DNA: TGCGCCAGCAGCTTGGACGGGGGACGGGACTATGGCTACACCTTC
clone size: NA; D gene: TRBD1; V gene: TRBV24-1; J gene: TRBJ1-5; CDR3 protein: CATRMTGGAVPQHF; CDR3 DNA: TGTGCCACCAGAATGACAGGGGGCGCGGTCCCCCAGCATTTT
clone size: many; D gene: TRBD1; V gene: TRBV5-5; J gene: TRBJ1-5; CDR3 protein: CASVPPGTGNGGNQPQHF; CDR3 DNA: TGTGCCAGCGTCCCTCCCGGGACAGGGAATGGTGGGAATCAGCCCCAGCATTTT